A single TCR beta chain is shown here with its context. The antigen is unknown. Measured with immunoSEQ multiplex PCR; TCRdb has only the in-frame clones, and not every one. The table has fewer than 11,000 clones, roughly 99.4% seen once. The sample originates from a study of monozygotic twins with cystic fibrosis. General observations from the study: Monozygotic CF twins shared more identical nucleotide clonotypes than unrelated patients. J usage was most co-twin-similar in 8 of 16 pairs, V in 13. Low clonality (median roughly 0.0095) suggested a mostly naive repertoire.

Sequences were obtained from blood. This TCR was recovered from a man in his late teens or twenties with cystic fibrosis.

The CDR3 DNA sequence: TGTGCCAGCAGCTCGATGGACAGGGGCTCCTACAATGAGCAGTTCTTC. Translation: CASSSMDRGSYNEQFF. The V and J genes are TRBV7-8 and TRBJ2-1, with TRBD1 matching 9 bases. With 4 bases clipped from V and 0 bases from J, the junction kept 4 bases outside the gene matches. The CDR3 is 16 residues long. In germline, CDR1 is SGHVS, CDR2 FQNEAQ. Full variable domain (remainder filled in from reference TRBV7-8 and TRBJ2-1): GAGVSQSPRYKVAKRGQDVALRCDPISGHVSLFWYQQALGQGPEFLTYFQNEAQLDKSGLPSDRFFAERPEGSVSTLKIQRTQQEDSAVYLCASSSMDRGSYNEQFFGPGTRLTVL.